This T cell receptor beta chain comes out of a study of identical twins. Worth noting for this clonotype: Antigen unknown.

With template switching, a universal primer site was added, and the cDNA carried unique molecular identifiers. TCRdb reprocessed the 5' RACE reads via MiXCR and lists one record per CDR3 protein. The sample includes about 520,000 distinct CDR3 sequences, under 25% seen only once; the top ten take around 0.91%. Study-level results: Abundant beta clonotypes from cord blood had fewer insertions, unlike memory repertoires, which showed none. Twin-shared out-of-frame alpha sequences were enriched for low generation probability.

These data also featured in a second study, about T cells expressing NK-cell markers. That work states: In a group of about six donors, dominant NKG2C+ clonotypes represented about 1.0-7.0% of CD8+ T cells.

The TCR originated in a woman aged 18-29 years in good health. Specimen: CD4+ T cells sorted from blood.

CDR3 in amino acids: CSAVRQNTEAFF. CDR3 DNA: TGCAGTGCGGTGAGGCAGAACACTGAAGCTTTCTTT. The genes are TRBV20-1 and TRBJ1-1; no definite D call. This CDR3 is built from 12 residues. V was pared by 6 bases and J by 1 base, with 9 bases between. Germline V gene lookup returns CDR1 DFQATT and CDR2 SNEGSKA (reference sequence).